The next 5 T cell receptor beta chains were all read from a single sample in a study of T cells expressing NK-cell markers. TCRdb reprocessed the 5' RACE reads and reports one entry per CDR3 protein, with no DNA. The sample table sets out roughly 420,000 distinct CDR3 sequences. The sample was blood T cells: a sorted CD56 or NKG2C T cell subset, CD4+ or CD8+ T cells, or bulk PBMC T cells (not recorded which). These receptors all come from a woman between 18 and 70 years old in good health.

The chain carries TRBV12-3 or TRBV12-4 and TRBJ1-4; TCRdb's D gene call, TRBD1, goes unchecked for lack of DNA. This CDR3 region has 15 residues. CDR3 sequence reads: CASSLPGATNEKLFF.

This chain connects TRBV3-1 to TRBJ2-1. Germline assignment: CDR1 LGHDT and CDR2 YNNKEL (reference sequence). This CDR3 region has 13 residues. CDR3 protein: CASSQGVGKIQFF.

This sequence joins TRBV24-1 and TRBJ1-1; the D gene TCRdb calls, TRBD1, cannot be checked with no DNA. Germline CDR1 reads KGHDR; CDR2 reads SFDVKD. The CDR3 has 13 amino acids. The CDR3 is CATSEGQGTEAFF.

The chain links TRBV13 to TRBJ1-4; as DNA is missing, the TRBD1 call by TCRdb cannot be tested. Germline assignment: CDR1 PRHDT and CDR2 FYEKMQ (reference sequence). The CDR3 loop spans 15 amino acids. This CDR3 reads CASSRGQGDDEKLFF. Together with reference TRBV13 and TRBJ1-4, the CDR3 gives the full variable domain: AAGVIQSPRHLIKEKRETATLKCYPIPRHDTVYWYQQGPGQDPQFLISFYEKMQSDKGSIPDRFSAQQFSDYHSELNMSSLELGDSALYFCASSRGQGDDEKLFFGSGTQLSVL.

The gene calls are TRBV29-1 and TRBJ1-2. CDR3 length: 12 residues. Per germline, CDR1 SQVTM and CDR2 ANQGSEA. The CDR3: CSVVGPRYGYTF.